The 17 T cell receptor beta chains below all came from one sample that was sequenced in a study of cytomegalovirus exposure and HLA in healthy donors. PCR employed 60 Vbeta and 13 Jbeta primers. TCRdb keeps only in-frame clones here, not all; method: immunoSEQ multiplex PCR. Among around 190,000 clones, around 77% were seen once, and the ten largest hold approximately 3%. Sequencing input: PBMCs. These receptors were taken from a woman in her 30s in good health and CMV-seronegative.

This sequence joins TRBV13 and TRBJ1-3, with 8 bases aligning to TRBD1. CDR1 is PRHDT and CDR2 is FYEKMQ in the germline V gene (reference sequence). V shed 6 bases and J 2 bases; nucleotides not matched to a gene: 15. CDR3 length: 18 amino acids. This CDR3 reads CASRQTLSQGQAGNTIYF. The CDR3 coding sequence is TGTGCCAGCAGACAGACGCTATCGCAGGGACAGGCTGGAAACACCATATATTTT.

V usage is TRBV5-1 and J usage is TRBJ2-2; D unresolved. This CDR3 has 14 amino acids. Trimming took 5 bases from V and 0 from J, leaving 8 bases between them. Germline V gene lookup returns CDR1 SGHRS and CDR2 YFSETQ. The CDR3 DNA reads TGCGCCAGCAGTACACCACCGAACACCGGGGAGCTGTTTTTT. Protein: CASSTPPNTGELFF.

This sequence joins TRBV7-8 and TRBJ2-5, with D maybe TRBD1 (6 bases). The J call is uncertain, as TRBJ2-7 better fits the DNA end. This CDR3 contains 13 residues. The germline V gene encodes CDR1 SGHVS and CDR2 FQNEAQ. DNA for the CDR3: TGTGCCAGCAGCTTTAACAGGGAGTACGAGCAGTACTTC. Protein product: CASSFNREYEQYF.

This clone was seen a few times. This chain uses TRBV7-2 with TRBJ2-7; D unclear. V lost 3 bases to trimming and J lost 3 bases, with 6 bases between them. The CDR3 totals 12 residues. Germline V CDR1 and CDR2: SGHTA, FQGNSA. The CDR3 loop reads CASSFPRYEQYF. The DNA of the CDR3 is TGTGCCAGCAGCTTCCCCCGCTACGAGCAGTACTTC. The variable domain in full, completed from reference TRBV7-2 and TRBJ2-7, reads GAGVSQSPSNKVTEKGKDVELRCDPISGHTALYWYRQSLGQGLEFLIYFQGNSAPDKSGLPSDRFSAERTGGSVSTLTIQRTQQEDSAVYLCASSFPRYEQYFGPGTRLTVT.

The V call is TRBV25-1, the J call TRBJ2-5, with 9 bases identical to TRBD2. Looked up from germline, CDR1 is MGHDK and CDR2 is SYGVNS. V dropped 2 bases and J dropped 0; count of bases not matched to a gene: 7. The CDR3 length is 17 residues. The DNA for the CDR3 is TGTGCCAGCAGTGAACGTGGGACTAGCCGGGACCAAGAGACCCAGTACTTC. Translating gives CASSERGTSRDQETQYF.

This chain uses TRBV5-4 with TRBJ2-1, with D perhaps matching TRBD2 (6 bases). Trimming removed 0 bases from V and 7 bases from J, with 14 bases in between. The germline V gene encodes CDR1 SGHNT and CDR2 YYREEE (reference sequence). The CDR3 loop spans 15 amino acids. The CDR3: CASSLAGLTPNEQFF. CDR3 nucleotide sequence: TGTGCCAGCAGCTTGGCGGGACTCACTCCAAATGAGCAGTTCTTC.

The chain couples TRBV7-9 to TRBJ1-4, with D maybe TRBD1 (5 bases). Germline lookup yields CDR1 SEHNR and CDR2 FQNEAQ (reference sequence). The CDR3 sequence is 12 residues long. Trimming left V 1 base short and J 15 bases short, with 12 bases between. The DNA for the CDR3 is TGTGCCAGCAGCTTAGGGGGGGGTGTTTTGTTTTTT. It encodes CASSLGGGVLFF. Full variable domain (missing parts from reference TRBV7-9 and TRBJ1-4): DTGVSQNPRHKITKRGQNVTFRCDPISEHNRLYWYRQTLGQGPEFLTYFQNEAQLEKSRLLSDRFSAERPKGSFSTLEIQRTEQGDSAMYLCASSLGGGVLFFGSGTQLSVL.

The genes are TRBV2 and TRBJ2-1, with 9 bases that match TRBD2. The CDR3 covers 13 residues. V shed 10 bases and J 4 bases; nucleotides not matched to a gene: 5. CDR1 is SNHLY and CDR2 is FYNNEI in the germline V gene. The CDR3 region is CAIQREVYNEQFF. CDR3 DNA sequence: TGTGCCATCCAGCGGGAGGTTTACAATGAGCAGTTCTTC. Full variable domain (missing parts from reference TRBV2 and TRBJ2-1): EPEVTQTPSHQVTQMGQEVILRCVPISNHLYFYWYRQILGQKVEFLVSFYNNEISEKSEIFDDQFSVERPDGSNFTLKIRSTKLEDSAMYFCAIQREVYNEQFFGPGTRLTVL.

In nucleotides, the CDR3 is TGTGCCAGCAGCTTTGTCACCCCGGCAGGGGGCAGCTATGGCTACACCTTC. Amino acids: CASSFVTPAGGSYGYTF. This sequence joins TRBV7-6 and TRBJ1-2; TRBD1 matches 8 bases. The V gene end was trimmed by 3 bases and the J gene end by 4 bases; junction bases not matched to a gene: 13. Germline lookup yields CDR1 SGHVS and CDR2 FNYEAQ. The CDR3 is 17 amino acids.

This clone was counted a single time. The V and J genes are TRBV9 and TRBJ2-7, with D possibly matching TRBD1 (6 bases). This CDR3 has 15 residues. The ends were cut back, 4 bases at V and 0 bases at J, with 14 bases in the middle. Germline V lookup: CDR1 SGDLS, CDR2 YYNGEE. CDR3 DNA: TGTGCCAGCAGCAAGACAGGCTCCCCCTCCTACGAGCAGTACTTC. Translated, it gives CASSKTGSPSYEQYF.

V is TRBV27 and J is TRBJ2-2; the match to TRBD2 covers 8 bases. V shed 6 bases and J 3 bases; nucleotides not matched to a gene: 12. The length of the CDR3 is 17 residues. Germline V gives CDR1 MNHEY, CDR2 SMNVEV (reference sequence). Here the CDR3 reads CASSPLRRGADTGELFF. CDR3 DNA sequence: TGTGCCAGCAGCCCACTCCGGCGGGGGGCCGACACCGGGGAGCTGTTTTTT.

The chain uses TRBV19 and TRBJ1-1; 9 positions agree with TRBD1. The V gene's germline CDR1 is LNHDA and CDR2 SQIVND (reference sequence). Trimming at V came to 4 bases and at J to 7 bases, leaving 7 bases not matched to a gene. This CDR3 has 14 residues. The CDR3 DNA sequence: TGTGCCAGTAGTACAGGGACAGGGTTCGGTGAAGCTTTCTTT. Translation gives CASSTGTGFGEAFF.

The J gene is TRBJ1-5, the V gene TRBV28; D gene unclear. Germline V gene lookup returns CDR1 MDHEN and CDR2 SYDVKM. Trimming removed 1 base from V and 6 bases from J, with 4 bases in between. The CDR3 spans 12 residues. CDR3 bases: TGTGCCAGCAGTTTATACAGTCAGCCCCAGCATTTT. It translates to CASSLYSQPQHF.

The J gene is TRBJ2-7, the V gene TRBV11-2, with TRBD1 as a possible D gene (5 bases). The CDR3 is made up of 14 amino acids. CDR1 is SGHAT and CDR2 is FQNNGV in the germline V gene. V was cut by 2 bases and J by 0 bases, with 8 bases left in between. In DNA, the CDR3 is TGTGCCAGCAGCTTACGGCAGGGCTCCTACGAGCAGTACTTC. It is translated as CASSLRQGSYEQYF.

This chain joins TRBV4-1 and TRBJ1-6; no definite D call. This CDR3 region has 16 residues. Per the germline V gene, CDR1 is MGHRA and CDR2 is YSYEKL. Trimming removed 1 base from V and 0 bases from J, with 7 bases in between. The CDR3 DNA reads TGCGCCAGCAGCCAAGGGCGGGGCTCCTATAATTCACCCCTCCACTTT. It yields the protein CASSQGRGSYNSPLHF.

The chain joins TRBV11-2 to TRBJ1-3, with D unclear. Germline V gene lookup returns CDR1 SGHAT and CDR2 FQNNGV. The CDR3 is 15 amino acids. The V end was cut by 4 bases, the J end by 5 bases, with 15 bases between. DNA of the CDR3: TGTGCCAGCAGCTCAGACCGGGGTACAAGAAACACCATATATTTT. Translating it yields CASSSDRGTRNTIYF.

The chain couples TRBV12-5 to TRBJ2-7, with D possibly TRBD1 on 6 matching bases. Deletions cut 5 bases from V and 4 bases from J, with 6 bases between. Germline V gene sequence: CDR1 LGHNT, CDR2 FRNRAP. This CDR3 contains 11 residues. The CDR3 DNA reads TGTGCTAGTGGTAGGGGGTACGAGCAGTACTTC. It is translated as CASGRGYEQYF.